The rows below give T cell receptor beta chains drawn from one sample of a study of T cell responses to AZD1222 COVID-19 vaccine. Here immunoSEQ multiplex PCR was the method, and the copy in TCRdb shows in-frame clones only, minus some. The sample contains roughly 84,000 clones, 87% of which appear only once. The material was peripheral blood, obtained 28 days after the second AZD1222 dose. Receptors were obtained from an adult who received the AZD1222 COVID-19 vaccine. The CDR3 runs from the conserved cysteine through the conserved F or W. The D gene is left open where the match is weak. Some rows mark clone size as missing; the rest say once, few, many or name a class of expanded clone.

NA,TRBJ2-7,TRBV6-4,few,CASSDLQAHQQYF,TGTGCCAGCAGTGATTTACAGGCTCACCAGCAGTACTTC
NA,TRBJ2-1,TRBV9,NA,CASSAGPARFF,TGTGCCAGCAGCGCGGGACCCGCAAGGTTCTTC
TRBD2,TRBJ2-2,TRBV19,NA,CASSIGGAPTGELFF,TGTGCCAGTAGTATCGGGGGGGCCCCCACCGGGGAGCTGTTTTTT
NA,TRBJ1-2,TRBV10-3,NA,CAISESKSQGYTF,TGTGCCATCAGTGAGTCGAAGTCGCAGGGCTACACCTTC
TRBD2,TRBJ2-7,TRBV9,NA,CASSVTAGGAEQYF,TGTGCCAGCAGCGTAACGGCGGGGGGCGCCGAGCAGTACTTC
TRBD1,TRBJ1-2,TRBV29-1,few,CSVDLPLGQGKVGYTF,TGCAGCGTTGACCTCCCCCTGGGACAGGGGAAGGTTGGCTACACCTTC
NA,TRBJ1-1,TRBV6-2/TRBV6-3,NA,CASSWPLDTEAFF,TGTGCCAGCAGTTGGCCCTTAGACACTGAAGCTTTCTTT
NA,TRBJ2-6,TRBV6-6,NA,CASSRVGGGASGANVLTF,TGTGCCAGCAGCCGAGTAGGAGGGGGTGCTTCTGGGGCCAACGTCCTGACTTTC
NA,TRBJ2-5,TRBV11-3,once,CASSLTPGLQETQYF,TGTGCCAGCAGCCTAACCCCGGGGCTCCAAGAGACCCAGTACTTC
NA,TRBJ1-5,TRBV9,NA,CASSAAGGGGQPQHF,TGTGCCAGCAGCGCGGCGGGAGGAGGGGGTCAGCCCCAGCATTTT
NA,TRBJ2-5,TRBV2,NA,CASSGAREETQYF,TGTGCCAGCAGTGGGGCGCGGGAAGAGACCCAGTACTTC
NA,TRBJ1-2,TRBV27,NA,CASSLSTGPNYGYTF,TGTGCCAGCAGTTTATCGACAGGACCCAACTATGGCTACACCTTC
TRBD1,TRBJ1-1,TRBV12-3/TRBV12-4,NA,CASTAQGATEAFF,TGTGCCAGCACCGCACAGGGGGCGACGGAAGCTTTCTTT
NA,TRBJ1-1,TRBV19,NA,CASKEVRNTEAFF,TGTGCCAGTAAGGAGGTCCGGAACACTGAAGCTTTCTTT
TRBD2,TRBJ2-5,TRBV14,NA,CASSRLTMAGGGAQETQYF,TGTGCCAGCAGCCGCCTAACAATGGCGGGCGGGGGTGCTCAAGAGACCCAGTACTTC
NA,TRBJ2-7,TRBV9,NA,CASSVDGSSYEQYF,TGTGCCAGCAGCGTAGACGGAAGCTCCTACGAGCAGTACTTC
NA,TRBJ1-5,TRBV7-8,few,CASSPGQYNQPQHF,TGTGCCAGCAGCCCCGGACAGTACAATCAGCCCCAGCATTTT
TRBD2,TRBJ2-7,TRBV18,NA,CASSREEDNNEQYF,TGTGCCAGCTCCCGGGAGGAAGATAACAACGAGCAGTACTTC
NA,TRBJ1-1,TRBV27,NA,CASTGRLDTEAFF,TGTGCCAGCACGGGGCGTTTGGACACTGAAGCTTTCTTT
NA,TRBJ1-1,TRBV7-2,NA,CASRLDRNTEAFF,TGTGCCAGCAGATTGGACAGGAACACTGAAGCTTTCTTT
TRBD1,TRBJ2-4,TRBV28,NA,CASSYGQGWNIQYF,TGTGCCAGCAGTTACGGACAGGGGTGGAACATTCAGTACTTC
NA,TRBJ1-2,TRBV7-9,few,CASSLSDYGYTF,TGTGCCAGCAGCTTATCCGACTATGGCTACACCTTC
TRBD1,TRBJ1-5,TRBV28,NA,CASSPGTGDQPQHF,TGTGCCAGCAGCCCTGGGACAGGCGATCAGCCCCAGCATTTT
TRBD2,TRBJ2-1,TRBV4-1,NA,CASSQVSGGQVEQFF,TGCGCCAGCAGCCAAGTTAGCGGGGGTCAGGTTGAGCAGTTCTTC